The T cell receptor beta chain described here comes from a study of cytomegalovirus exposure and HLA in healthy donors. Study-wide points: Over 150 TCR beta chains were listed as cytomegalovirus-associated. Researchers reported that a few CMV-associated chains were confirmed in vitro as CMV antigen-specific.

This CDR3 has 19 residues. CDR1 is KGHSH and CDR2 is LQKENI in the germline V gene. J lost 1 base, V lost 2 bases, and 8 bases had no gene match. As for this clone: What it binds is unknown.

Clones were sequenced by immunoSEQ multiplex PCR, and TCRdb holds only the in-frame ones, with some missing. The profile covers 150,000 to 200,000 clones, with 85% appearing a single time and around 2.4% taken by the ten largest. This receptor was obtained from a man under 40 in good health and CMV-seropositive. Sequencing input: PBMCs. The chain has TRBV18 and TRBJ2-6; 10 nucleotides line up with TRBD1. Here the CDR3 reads CASSPDRGRKWSGANVLTF. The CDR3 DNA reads TGTGCCAGCTCACCAGACAGGGGGCGTAAGTGGTCTGGGGCCAACGTCCTGACTTTC. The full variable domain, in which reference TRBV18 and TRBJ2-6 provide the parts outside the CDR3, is NAGVMQNPRHLVRRRGQEARLRCSPMKGHSHVYWYRQLPEEGLKFMVYLQKENIIDESGMPKERFSAEFPKEGPSILRIQQVVRGDSAAYFCASSPDRGRKWSGANVLTFGAGSRLTVL.